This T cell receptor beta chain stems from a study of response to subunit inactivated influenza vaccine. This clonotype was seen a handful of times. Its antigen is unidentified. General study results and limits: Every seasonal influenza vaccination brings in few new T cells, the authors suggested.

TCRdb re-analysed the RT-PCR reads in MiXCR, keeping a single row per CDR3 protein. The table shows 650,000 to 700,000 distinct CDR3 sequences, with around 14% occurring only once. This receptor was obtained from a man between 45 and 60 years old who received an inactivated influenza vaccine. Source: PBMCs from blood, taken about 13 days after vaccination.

The CDR3: CASSYKASGAYEQYF. DNA of the CDR3: TGTGCCAGCAGTTACAAGGCTAGCGGGGCCTACGAGCAGTACTTC. This chain connects TRBV6-2 or TRBV6-3 to TRBJ2-7, with 9 bases identical to TRBD2. From germline, CDR1 is MNHEY and CDR2 SVGEGT. V trimming: 2 bases; J trimming: 2 bases; junction bases outside the gene matches: 4. The CDR3 spans 15 residues.